This is a list of T cell receptor beta chains from one sample in a study of cytomegalovirus exposure and HLA in healthy donors. Clones were read by immunoSEQ multiplex PCR, and TCRdb kept only the in-frame ones, dropping some. Seen here are approximately 140,000 clones, 65% to 85% observed once, and the top ten hold around 1.9%. Sequenced: PBMCs. Every receptor here comes from a woman aged 35 to 49 in good health and CMV-seronegative. CDR3s include the opening cysteine and the closing phenylalanine or tryptophan. Fields, in order: V gene, D gene, J gene, clone size, CDR3 protein, CDR3 DNA. A D gene is named only where the DNA matches it firmly. Where a row states a size, it is once, few, many or the class of an expanded clone; other rows omit it.

V gene: TRBV12-5
D gene: TRBD2
J gene: TRBJ2-5
clone size: few
CDR3 protein: CASGLVTSGGETQYF
CDR3 DNA: TGTGCTAGTGGTTTGGTCACTAGCGGGGGAGAGACCCAGTACTTC

V gene: TRBV5-4
D gene: TRBD1
J gene: TRBJ2-3
clone size: once
CDR3 protein: CASSLGQGDTQYF
CDR3 DNA: TGTGCCAGCAGCTTGGGACAGGGAGACACGCAGTATTTT

V gene: TRBV19
D gene: TRBD1
J gene: TRBJ1-5
clone size: .
CDR3 protein: CASSIQGQGYQPQHF
CDR3 DNA: TGTGCCAGTAGTATTCAGGGACAGGGATATCAGCCCCAGCATTTT

V gene: TRBV4-1
D gene: .
J gene: TRBJ2-3
clone size: .
CDR3 protein: CASSPHSSEVTDTQYF
CDR3 DNA: TGCGCCAGCAGCCCCCATTCTAGCGAAGTCACAGATACGCAGTATTTT

V gene: TRBV18
D gene: .
J gene: TRBJ1-2
clone size: once
CDR3 protein: CASSRAGENGYTF
CDR3 DNA: TGTGCCAGCTCACGGGCAGGGGAAAATGGCTACACCTTC

V gene: TRBV5-1
D gene: TRBD1
J gene: TRBJ2-1
clone size: once
CDR3 protein: CASSLGQGNEQFF
CDR3 DNA: TGCGCCAGCAGCTTGGGACAGGGCAATGAGCAGTTCTTC

V gene: TRBV28
D gene: TRBD2
J gene: TRBJ2-1
clone size: .
CDR3 protein: CASSLPLAGAYNEQFF
CDR3 DNA: TGTGCCAGCAGTTTGCCTCTAGCGGGGGCCTACAATGAGCAGTTCTTC

V gene: TRBV5-1
D gene: TRBD2
J gene: TRBJ2-7
clone size: once
CDR3 protein: CASSSDPGLVAEQYF
CDR3 DNA: TGCGCCAGCAGCTCGGACCCGGGACTAGTCGCCGAGCAGTACTTC

V gene: TRBV25-1
D gene: .
J gene: TRBJ2-7
clone size: .
CDR3 protein: CASSGGGTHYEQYF
CDR3 DNA: TGTGCCAGCAGTGGGGGAGGGACACACTACGAGCAGTACTTC

V gene: TRBV4-2
D gene: .
J gene: TRBJ1-1
clone size: .
CDR3 protein: CASSQIPADGTEAFF
CDR3 DNA: TGTGCCAGCAGCCAAATACCAGCGGATGGGACTGAAGCTTTCTTT

V gene: TRBV18
D gene: TRBD1
J gene: TRBJ2-7
clone size: .
CDR3 protein: CASSPTGGPAYEQYF
CDR3 DNA: TGTGCCAGCTCACCTACAGGGGGTCCGGCCTACGAGCAGTACTTC

V gene: TRBV4-1
D gene: TRBD1
J gene: TRBJ2-1
clone size: .
CDR3 protein: CASSLTGGEGYFNEQFF
CDR3 DNA: TGCGCCAGCAGCCTAACAGGGGGCGAGGGTTATTTCAATGAGCAGTTCTTC

V gene: TRBV7-7
D gene: .
J gene: TRBJ1-3
clone size: .
CDR3 protein: CASSLGPGEGNTIYF
CDR3 DNA: TGTGCCAGCAGCCTCGGGCCAGGGGAAGGAAACACCATATATTTT

V gene: TRBV18
D gene: .
J gene: TRBJ1-5
clone size: .
CDR3 protein: CASSPDSSNQPQHF
CDR3 DNA: TGTGCCAGCTCCCCAGACAGTAGCAATCAGCCCCAGCATTTT

V gene: TRBV5-1
D gene: TRBD1
J gene: TRBJ1-3
clone size: .
CDR3 protein: CASSFTGETGNTIYF
CDR3 DNA: TGCGCCAGCAGCTTTACAGGGGAAACCGGAAACACCATATATTTT

V gene: TRBV7-9
D gene: .
J gene: TRBJ1-5
clone size: once
CDR3 protein: CSSSLTTGQPQHF
CDR3 DNA: TGTTCCAGCAGCTTAACGACAGGCCAGCCCCAGCATTTT

V gene: TRBV13
D gene: .
J gene: TRBJ2-1
clone size: .
CDR3 protein: CASSLGLGGQSYNEQFF
CDR3 DNA: TGTGCCAGCAGCTTAGGACTCGGGGGACAGTCCTACAATGAGCAGTTCTTC

V gene: TRBV9
D gene: TRBD1
J gene: TRBJ1-4
clone size: .
CDR3 protein: CASATGTAVELFF
CDR3 DNA: TGTGCCAGCGCCACCGGGACAGCTGTGGAACTGTTTTTT

V gene: TRBV12-5
D gene: .
J gene: TRBJ1-1
clone size: .
CDR3 protein: CASGSLRGGVNTEAFF
CDR3 DNA: TGTGCTAGTGGCTCCCTGCGGGGCGGAGTGAACACTGAAGCTTTCTTT

V gene: TRBV27
D gene: .
J gene: TRBJ1-1
clone size: .
CDR3 protein: CASSPPGRRMNTEAFF
CDR3 DNA: TGTGCCAGCAGCCCCCCCGGACGGAGGATGAACACTGAAGCTTTCTTT

V gene: TRBV18
D gene: .
J gene: TRBJ1-1
clone size: .
CDR3 protein: CASSRDNPNTEAFF
CDR3 DNA: TGTGCCAGCTCACGGGACAACCCGAACACTGAAGCTTTCTTT

V gene: TRBV9
D gene: .
J gene: TRBJ2-1
clone size: .
CDR3 protein: CASSGDDALASEQFF
CDR3 DNA: TGTGCCAGCAGCGGCGACGACGCTCTAGCATCGGAGCAGTTCTTC

V gene: TRBV29-1
D gene: .
J gene: TRBJ2-6
clone size: .
CDR3 protein: CSVENAGANVLTF
CDR3 DNA: TGCAGCGTAGAGAACGCTGGGGCCAACGTCCTGACTTTC

V gene: TRBV20-1
D gene: .
J gene: TRBJ2-5
clone size: .
CDR3 protein: CSGAQETQYF
CDR3 DNA: TGCAGTGGGGCCCAAGAGACCCAGTACTTC

V gene: TRBV7-2
D gene: .
J gene: TRBJ2-4
clone size: .
CDR3 protein: CASSPGWRDSQYF
CDR3 DNA: TGTGCCAGCAGCCCCGGGTGGAGAGACAGTCAGTACTTC

V gene: TRBV30
D gene: TRBD1
J gene: TRBJ2-4
clone size: few
CDR3 protein: CAWSVETGAAKNSQYF
CDR3 DNA: TGTGCCTGGAGTGTAGAGACAGGGGCGGCAAAAAACAGTCAGTACTTC

V gene: TRBV5-1
D gene: TRBD2
J gene: TRBJ2-3
clone size: few
CDR3 protein: CASSSSGRGTDTQYF
CDR3 DNA: TGCGCCAGCAGCTCAAGCGGGAGGGGCACAGATACGCAGTATTTT

V gene: TRBV7-2
D gene: TRBD1
J gene: TRBJ2-7
clone size: .
CDR3 protein: CASSLLTGPGEQYF
CDR3 DNA: TGTGCCAGCAGCTTACTGACAGGGCCCGGCGAGCAGTACTTC

V gene: TRBV6-5
D gene: TRBD1
J gene: TRBJ2-7
clone size: once
CDR3 protein: CASSYVGTGGYEQYF
CDR3 DNA: TGTGCCAGCAGTTACGTTGGAACAGGGGGCTACGAGCAGTACTTC

V gene: TRBV9
D gene: TRBD1
J gene: TRBJ2-1
clone size: .
CDR3 protein: CASSVVGGSTGGSYNEQFF
CDR3 DNA: TGTGCCAGCAGCGTAGTAGGGGGGTCGACAGGGGGCTCCTACAATGAGCAGTTCTTC

V gene: TRBV28
D gene: TRBD2
J gene: TRBJ2-7
clone size: .
CDR3 protein: CASSLSRGRGGVSYEQYF
CDR3 DNA: TGTGCCAGCAGTTTGTCGCGGGGAAGGGGAGGGGTCTCCTACGAGCAGTACTTC

V gene: TRBV5-1
D gene: TRBD2
J gene: TRBJ2-7
clone size: .
CDR3 protein: CASSRLAGDDEQYF
CDR3 DNA: TGCGCCAGCAGCAGGTTAGCGGGAGATGATGAGCAGTACTTC

V gene: TRBV5-4
D gene: TRBD2
J gene: TRBJ2-3
clone size: .
CDR3 protein: CASIRDEREMALSTDTQYF
CDR3 DNA: TGTGCCAGCATTCGGGACGAGCGGGAGATGGCTCTTAGCACAGATACGCAGTATTTT

V gene: TRBV11-2
D gene: TRBD2
J gene: TRBJ2-5
clone size: .
CDR3 protein: CASSPWGGEETQYF
CDR3 DNA: TGTGCCAGCAGCCCGTGGGGGGGAGAAGAGACCCAGTACTTC

V gene: TRBV28
D gene: TRBD2
J gene: TRBJ2-7
clone size: .
CDR3 protein: CASSSAGLVREQYF
CDR3 DNA: TGTGCCAGCAGTTCCGCGGGACTAGTCAGAGAGCAGTACTTC

V gene: TRBV28
D gene: .
J gene: TRBJ2-6
clone size: .
CDR3 protein: CASSLRLSGANGLTF
CDR3 DNA: TGTGCCAGCAGTTTAAGGCTTTCTGGGGCCAACGGCCTGACTTTC

V gene: TRBV21-1
D gene: .
J gene: TRBJ1-5
clone size: .
CDR3 protein: CASSKADIFRGNQPQHF
CDR3 DNA: TGTGCCAGCAGCAAGGCAGACATATTCAGGGGCAATCAGCCCCAGCATTTT

V gene: TRBV18
D gene: TRBD2
J gene: TRBJ2-3
clone size: few
CDR3 protein: CASSRGGPSTDTQYF
CDR3 DNA: TGTGCCAGCTCACGCGGGGGGCCGAGTACAGATACGCAGTATTTT

V gene: TRBV2
D gene: TRBD2
J gene: TRBJ2-5
clone size: .
CDR3 protein: CASIPHGGNVQYF
CDR3 DNA: TGTGCCAGCATTCCACACGGGGGGAATGTGCAGTACTTC

V gene: TRBV27
D gene: .
J gene: TRBJ2-3
clone size: .
CDR3 protein: CASSPHLSEVTDTQYF
CDR3 DNA: TGTGCCAGCAGTCCTCACCTTAGCGAGGTCACAGATACGCAGTATTTT

V gene: TRBV2
D gene: .
J gene: TRBJ1-5
clone size: .
CDR3 protein: CASSVRGGYQPQHF
CDR3 DNA: TGTGCCAGCAGTGTAAGGGGCGGCTATCAGCCCCAGCATTTT

V gene: TRBV6-1
D gene: .
J gene: TRBJ2-3
clone size: .
CDR3 protein: CAIRTDTDTQYF
CDR3 DNA: TGTGCCATTAGGACAGACACAGATACGCAGTATTTT

V gene: TRBV14
D gene: TRBD1
J gene: TRBJ2-1
clone size: .
CDR3 protein: CASSQDDRENEQFF
CDR3 DNA: TGTGCCAGCAGCCAAGATGACAGGGAAAATGAGCAGTTCTTC

V gene: TRBV9
D gene: TRBD1
J gene: TRBJ1-5
clone size: medium-sized
CDR3 protein: CASSVSGGPNQPQHF
CDR3 DNA: TGTGCCAGCAGCGTATCAGGGGGGCCAAATCAGCCCCAGCATTTT

V gene: TRBV6-4
D gene: .
J gene: TRBJ2-2
clone size: .
CDR3 protein: CASSESTGNTGELFF
CDR3 DNA: TGTGCCAGCAGTGAGTCTACAGGGAACACCGGGGAGCTGTTTTTT

V gene: TRBV7-6
D gene: .
J gene: TRBJ1-1
clone size: .
CDR3 protein: CASSFQENTEAFF
CDR3 DNA: TGTGCCAGCAGTTTCCAGGAGAACACTGAAGCTTTCTTT

V gene: TRBV5-6
D gene: .
J gene: TRBJ2-3
clone size: .
CDR3 protein: CASSPRAGLPTDTQYF
CDR3 DNA: TGTGCCAGCAGCCCCCGGGCGGGATTACCCACAGATACGCAGTATTTT

V gene: TRBV7-6
D gene: TRBD2
J gene: TRBJ2-5
clone size: once
CDR3 protein: CASRGGSSGAQETQYF
CDR3 DNA: TGTGCCAGCAGAGGGGGGAGTAGCGGGGCTCAAGAGACCCAGTACTTC